These T cell receptor beta chains were read from a single sample in a study of cytomegalovirus exposure and HLA in healthy donors. Clones were read by immunoSEQ multiplex PCR, and TCRdb kept only the in-frame ones, dropping some. This table holds approximately 170,000 clones, around 80% found once. The sequenced sample was PBMCs. These TCRs come from a male donor in good health and CMV-seronegative. Each CDR3 is given without its conserved first and last residue. The order of the fields is J gene, V gene, CDR3 protein.

j_call: TRBJ1-1
v_call: TRBV4-1
cdr3_aa: ASSQDMGAGTEAF

j_call: TRBJ2-7
v_call: TRBV29-1
cdr3_aa: SANKDSSYEQY

j_call: TRBJ1-6
v_call: TRBV4-1
cdr3_aa: ASSQDITSSYNSPLH

j_call: TRBJ2-5
v_call: TRBV5-1
cdr3_aa: ASSHPGVETQY

j_call: TRBJ1-5
v_call: TRBV4-1
cdr3_aa: ASSQGAIQKQPQH

j_call: TRBJ1-4
v_call: TRBV15
cdr3_aa: ATSRGIGGADEKLF

j_call: TRBJ1-1
v_call: TRBV4-1
cdr3_aa: ASRGLMNTEAF

j_call: TRBJ1-5
v_call: TRBV28
cdr3_aa: ASSSAAGGNQPQH

j_call: TRBJ2-5
v_call: TRBV18
cdr3_aa: ASSLGMRETQY

j_call: TRBJ2-1
v_call: TRBV7-2
cdr3_aa: ASSFLTRRGGGEQF

j_call: TRBJ2-7
v_call: TRBV28
cdr3_aa: ASSSGTPSEQY

j_call: TRBJ2-7
v_call: TRBV7-9
cdr3_aa: ASSLVSGPGGLYEQY